This record covers a single T cell receptor (beta chain). V lost 0 bases and J 4 bases, leaving 12 bases between the germline ends. Germline CDR1 MNHEY, CDR2 SVGAGI. The CDR3 contains 16 residues. TCRdb passed the RT-PCR reads through MiXCR, listing each CDR3 protein once. The data hold more than 550,000 distinct CDR3 sequences, with about 11% observed a single time. This entry belongs to a study of response to subunit inactivated influenza vaccine. This TCR derives from a man aged 50 or older who received an inactivated influenza vaccine. The chain combines TRBV6-5 with TRBJ2-2; possible D gene TRBD1, 5 bases. Sequencing was performed on PBMCs from blood, taken on the day of vaccination. The chain's CDR3 is CASSYSNRGLTGELFF. Written as DNA, the CDR3 is TGTGCCAGCAGTTACTCGAATAGGGGTCTCACCGGGGAGCTGTTTTTT.